A selection of T cell receptor beta chains follows, all from one sample in a study of blood T cell repertoires in COVID-19. TCRdb keeps only in-frame clones here, not all; method: immunoSEQ multiplex PCR. Found here are some 85,000 clones, 78% of them singletons; the top ten hold 6.3%. Sequencing was carried out using peripheral blood. The origin of the receptors is a man in his sixties or seventies with COVID-19, enrolled during active disease. The CDR3 runs from the conserved cysteine through the conserved F or W. A D gene is named only where the DNA matches it firmly. Clone size appears in some rows only: once, few, many, or a class for an expanded clone.

d_gene,abundance,v_gene,j_gene,CDR3nt,CDR3aa
-,few,TRBV11-3,TRBJ2-7,TGTGCCAGCAGCTATTACGGGAGCGCCGGGGAGCAGTACTTC,CASSYYGSAGEQYF
-,-,TRBV28,TRBJ1-2,TGTGCCAGCAGTCCCCCTTCCTTTTATGGCTACACCTTC,CASSPPSFYGYTF
-,few,TRBV5-4,TRBJ1-1,TGTGCCAGCAGCTTGGTTGCAGGGGACACTGAAGCTTTCTTT,CASSLVAGDTEAFF
TRBD1,-,TRBV11-2,TRBJ1-1,TGTGCCAGCAGCCCCCGGGACAGGGTCTCTGGTGAAGCTTTCTTT,CASSPRDRVSGEAFF
TRBD1,-,TRBV2,TRBJ2-7,TGTGCCAGCAGTGTCGGGACAGGGGTATACGAGCAGTACTTC,CASSVGTGVYEQYF
-,-,TRBV5-5,TRBJ1-2,TGTGCCAGCAGCCTTACAGGGATTAACTATGGCTACACCTTC,CASSLTGINYGYTF
TRBD1,-,TRBV6-2/TRBV6-3,TRBJ1-5,TGTGCCAGCAGTTACTCCACTAGGACAGGGCCGAATAATCAGCCCCAGCATTTT,CASSYSTRTGPNNQPQHF
TRBD1,few,TRBV11-2,TRBJ1-1,TGTGCCAGCAGCGGAGGGACAGGGCAGTCAAAAACTACGAACACTGAAGCTTTCTTT,CASSGGTGQSKTTNTEAFF
-,-,TRBV4-3,TRBJ2-7,TGCGCCAGCAGCCAAGACGGCTCCTACGAGCAGTACTTC,CASSQDGSYEQYF
-,-,TRBV11-2,TRBJ2-1,TGTGCCAGCAGCTTCGGGGAGGCCCGCTACAATGAGCAGTTCTTC,CASSFGEARYNEQFF
-,-,TRBV7-2,TRBJ2-1,TGTGCCAGCAGCTTCGCGGCGGGGACTTACAATGAGCAGTTCTTC,CASSFAAGTYNEQFF
TRBD1,-,TRBV28,TRBJ1-6,TGTGCCAGCAGCTCACCGGGACAGGGAAACTCACCCCTCCACTTT,CASSSPGQGNSPLHF
-,-,TRBV24-1,TRBJ1-1,TGTGCCACCAGTGCGCGGGACCGGACTGAAGCTTTCTTT,CATSARDRTEAFF
-,-,TRBV28,TRBJ2-7,TGTGCCAGCAGTGATGACAGGAACGAGCAGTACTTC,CASSDDRNEQYF
-,-,TRBV5-4,TRBJ2-5,TGTGCCAGCAGCACCCGAAGTGACAGCCAAGAGACCCAGTACTTC,CASSTRSDSQETQYF
-,-,TRBV9,TRBJ2-3,TGTGCCAGCAGCGTAGTGGCCGAACACACAGATACGCAGTATTTT,CASSVVAEHTDTQYF
-,once,TRBV4-3,TRBJ2-3,TGCGCCAGCAGCCAAGATTTGGCCCTAGGTAGCACAGATACGCAGTATTTT,CASSQDLALGSTDTQYF
-,-,TRBV19,TRBJ1-6,TGTGCCAGTAGCCCGGGGAGCTCCTATAATTCACCCCTCCACTTT,CASSPGSSYNSPLHF
-,-,TRBV6-5,TRBJ2-7,TGTGCCAGCAGCGGGGCGACAGGCCCCTACGAGCAGTACTTC,CASSGATGPYEQYF
TRBD2,-,TRBV5-3,TRBJ2-2,TGTGCCAGAAGCTGTCCGGGACTAGCGGTTAACACCGGGGAGCTGTTTTTT,CARSCPGLAVNTGELFF
TRBD2,many,TRBV9,TRBJ2-7,TGTGCCAGCAGCGTACTAGCGGGGGAATCCTACGAGCAGTACTTC,CASSVLAGESYEQYF
-,-,TRBV18,TRBJ2-1,TGTGCCAGCTCACCGGTGGGGGCGGGCAATGAGCAGTTCTTC,CASSPVGAGNEQFF
-,-,TRBV7-9,TRBJ2-5,TGTGCCAGCAGCCGGGGGGCCGTTGAGACCCAGTACTTC,CASSRGAVETQYF
TRBD1,-,TRBV7-9,TRBJ1-2,TGTGCCAGCAGCCATTCTGAGGCAGGGGGGCTCTATGGCTACACCTTC,CASSHSEAGGLYGYTF